The 27 T cell receptor beta chains below were found in one sample sequenced in a study of blood T cells in healthy people across ages. Using a J-beta primer mix together with a sample-barcoded 5' primer, a second PCR was run for roughly 6 to 11 cycles. TCRdb independently ran MiXCR on the 5' RACE reads; one entry per CDR3 protein. The data contain more than 1,000,000 distinct CDR3 sequences, almost 25% of them singletons. This same sample was also taken into another study, of T cells of mothers and their children.

Input material: blood. Receptor source: a girl aged 2-10 years in good health.

The genes are TRBV20-1 and TRBJ1-1, with 7 bases lining up with TRBD1. V trimming: 6 bases; J trimming: 4 bases; junction bases outside the gene matches: 20. The CDR3 runs 17 residues. Germline V lookup: CDR1 DFQATT, CDR2 SNEGSKA (reference sequence). The chain's CDR3 is CSATDRIRRELATEAFF. DNA for the CDR3: TGCAGTGCGACGGACAGGATTCGGCGGGAATTGGCCACTGAAGCTTTCTTT.

This clonotype was observed a handful of times. The CDR3 sequence: CASSPGRTSGGKETQYF. CDR3 DNA: TGTGCCAGCAGCCCTGGGAGGACTAGCGGGGGAAAGGAGACCCAGTACTTC. V and J are TRBV7-2 and TRBJ2-5, with 13 positions matching TRBD2. Trimming at V came to 5 bases and at J to 5 bases, leaving 11 bases not matched to a gene. Germline CDR1 SGHTA, CDR2 FQGNSA. There are 17 residues in the CDR3.

This clonotype was counted between two and nine times. The rearrangement links TRBV7-6 to TRBJ2-3, with 8 bases that match TRBD2. Germline CDR1 is SGHVS and CDR2 is FNYEAQ. The CDR3 loop spans 16 amino acids. After removal of 4 bases from V and 4 bases from J, the junction contained 10 bases not matched to a gene. CDR3 in DNA: TGTGCCAGCAGCTCCTTCGGACTAGCTAAGGCAGATACGCAGTATTTT. Its protein is CASSSFGLAKADTQYF. The entire variable domain, with the rest obtained from reference TRBV7-6 and TRBJ2-3, is as follows: GAGVSQSPRYKVTKRGQDVALRCDPISGHVSLYWYRQALGQGPEFLTYFNYEAQQDKSGLPNDRFSAERPEGSISTLTIQRTEQRDSAMYRCASSSFGLAKADTQYFGPGTRLTVL.

This clonotype was observed a few times. In DNA form, the CDR3 reads TGTGCCAGCAGTTCCGCAGGGTCCAGACATCCCAATGAGCAGTTCTTC. Encoded protein: CASSSAGSRHPNEQFF. V and J are TRBV28 and TRBJ2-1; D is possibly TRBD1 (5 bases). Germline V CDR1 and CDR2: MDHEN, SYDVKM. There are 16 residues in the CDR3. The V end was cut by 4 bases, the J end by 6 bases, with 19 bases between.

This chain links TRBV5-6 with TRBJ2-3; D is possibly TRBD1 (5 bases). This CDR3 has 16 residues. CDR1 is SGHDT, CDR2 YYEEEE, per germline. Trimming left V 1 base short and J 2 bases short, with 14 bases between. Here the CDR3 reads CASSLIDSLHTDTQYF. CDR3 bases: TGTGCCAGCAGCTTGATTGACAGTTTACACACAGATACGCAGTATTTT.

The genes are TRBV7-2 and TRBJ2-7, with TRBD1 as a possible D gene (5 bases). V gave up 7 bases and J gave up 6 bases, with 16 bases separating them. The CDR3 loop spans 13 amino acids. Germline V lookup: CDR1 SGHTA, CDR2 FQGNSA. The chain's CDR3 is CASMDTTTFEQYF. DNA of the CDR3: TGTGCCAGCATGGACACCACTACCTTCGAGCAGTACTTC.

This rearrangement joins TRBV29-1 to TRBJ1-4; D not certain. V lost 6 bases and J lost 8, with 16 bases in between. Germline V gives CDR1 SQVTM, CDR2 ANQGSEA. The CDR3 is made up of 13 amino acids. The CDR3 loop is CSVVPVRGEKLFF. The CDR3 DNA is TGCAGCGTCGTCCCGGTCCGGGGAGAAAAACTGTTTTTT.

The rearrangement joins TRBV7-8 to TRBJ2-7; TRBD1 aligns across 10 bases. The CDR3 length is 14 residues. Germline CDR1 and CDR2: SGHVS and FQNEAQ. V trimming: 5 bases; J trimming: 6 bases; junction bases outside the gene matches: 7. In nucleotides, the CDR3 is TGTGCCAGCAGCCGGCCGGGACAGGGGTCCGAGCAGTACTTC. Its protein is CASSRPGQGSEQYF.

This clonotype was counted only a few times. The rearrangement joins TRBV2 to TRBJ1-1, with D possibly being TRBD1 (6 bases). CDR1 SNHLY and CDR2 FYNNEI come from the germline V gene. The CDR3 has 13 amino acids. V lost 8 bases, J lost 5 bases, and 15 bases lay in between. The CDR3 coding sequence is TGTGCCAGCGGATTGACAGGAGTTACTGAAGCTTTCTTT. It translates to CASGLTGVTEAFF.

The chain carries TRBV15 and TRBJ2-4; 12 bases map to TRBD2. CDR1 LNHNV and CDR2 YYDKDF come from the germline V gene (reference sequence). The J segment lost 0 bases and the V segment lost 2 bases, leaving 11 bases of the junction unmatched. CDR3 size: 20 residues. Here the CDR3 reads CATSRTTTSGGAVAKNIQYF. CDR3 nucleotides: TGTGCCACCAGCAGAACGACGACTAGCGGGGGTGCCGTAGCCAAAAACATTCAGTACTTC.

The rearrangement uses TRBV9 and TRBJ2-7, with D possibly being TRBD1 or TRBD2 (5 bases each). Trimming cost V 3 bases and J 5 bases, with 15 bases left between them. The CDR3 runs to 14 residues. Germline V CDR1 and CDR2: SGDLS, YYNGEE. This CDR3 is CASSGDGPFDEQYF. CDR3 coding DNA: TGTGCCAGCAGCGGGGACGGTCCCTTTGACGAGCAGTACTTC.

The chain recombines TRBV20-1 with TRBJ2-7; D is possibly TRBD1 (6 bases). This CDR3 contains 13 residues. Trimming took 6 bases from V and 3 from J, leaving 15 bases between them. The germline V gene encodes CDR1 DFQATT and CDR2 SNEGSKA (reference sequence). The CDR3 sequence is CSAISAGVYEQYF. In nucleotides, the CDR3 is TGCAGTGCCATATCGGCAGGGGTCTACGAGCAGTACTTC.

This clonotype appeared a few times. V is TRBV12-3 or TRBV12-4 and J is TRBJ2-1, with 10 bases matching TRBD2. V lost 4 bases to trimming and J lost 4 bases; unmatched junction nucleotides: 10. This CDR3 is built from 17 residues. Here the CDR3 reads CASSSTTTSGAYNEQFF. CDR3 nucleotides: TGTGCCAGCAGTTCGACTACCACTAGCGGGGCTTACAATGAGCAGTTCTTC.

This clonotype was seen a few times. The rearrangement joins TRBV28 to TRBJ2-1, with a tentative D call TRBD1 (5 bases). The germline gives CDR1 MDHEN, CDR2 SYDVKM. The CDR3 totals 13 residues. V was cut by 6 bases and J by 4 bases, with 10 bases left in between. The CDR3 DNA reads TGTGCCAGCAGAGGCCCAGGGTACAATGAGCAGTTCTTC. This sequence encodes CASRGPGYNEQFF.

This chain links TRBV11-2 with TRBJ2-3, with no clear D. V was clipped by 3 bases and J by 0 bases, with 4 bases between them. This CDR3 has 13 residues. Looked up from germline, CDR1 is SGHAT and CDR2 is FQNNGV. CDR3: CASSFASTDTQYF. CDR3 DNA: TGTGCCAGCAGCTTCGCTAGCACAGATACGCAGTATTTT.

This clonotype was found a few times. The gene calls are TRBV5-1 and TRBJ2-5; D remains ambiguous. The germline gives CDR1 SGHRS, CDR2 YFSETQ. This CDR3 is built from 13 residues. Between the trimmed V and J ends, which lost 7 bases and 2 bases, there was a span of 12 bases. CDR3 DNA: TGCGCCAGCTGTAGGACCATGCAAGAGACCCAGTACTTC. Its translation: CASCRTMQETQYF.

The chain carries TRBV20-1 and TRBJ1-1, with D hard to call. This CDR3 has 12 residues. Trimming removed 6 bases at V and 6 bases at J, with 14 bases between. CDR1 is DFQATT, CDR2 SNEGSKA, per germline (reference sequence). The CDR3 spells CSAVTATSEAFF. In DNA, the CDR3 is TGCAGTGCCGTAACAGCGACCTCTGAAGCTTTCTTT.

This clonotype came up a few times. This chain uses TRBV25-1 with TRBJ2-3, with D maybe TRBD2 (6 bases). The CDR3 covers 15 residues. The germline V and J ends were trimmed by 5 bases and 9 bases, with 21 bases remaining between them. CDR1 and CDR2 from the germline V gene are MGHDK and SYGVNS. The CDR3 is CASSSEPASVNTQYF. Written as DNA, the CDR3 is TGTGCCAGCAGTTCTGAACCCGCTAGCGTAAACACGCAGTATTTT.

The chain couples TRBV7-2 to TRBJ1-5; D is uncertain. The CDR3 runs to 15 residues. Trimming shortened V by 2 bases and J by 3 bases, and 11 bases separated the two germline ends. Germline values: CDR1 SGHTA, CDR2 FQGNSA. The CDR3 sequence is CASSLSPFLNQPQHF. The CDR3 DNA sequence: TGTGCCAGCAGCTTATCGCCCTTTCTCAATCAGCCCCAGCATTTT.

This clonotype was seen a few times. The chain joins TRBV9 to TRBJ1-1; no definite D call. V was shortened by 3 bases and J by 0 bases, with 12 bases between the two germline ends. This CDR3 is 15 amino acids long. Germline CDR1 SGDLS, CDR2 YYNGEE. CDR3 coding DNA: TGTGCCAGCAGCGGTCAGGACGGCCTGAACACTGAAGCTTTCTTT. It translates to CASSGQDGLNTEAFF. The complete variable domain, with remaining parts taken from reference TRBV9 and TRBJ1-1, reads DSGVTQTPKHLITATGQRVTLRCSPRSGDLSVYWYQQSLDQGLQFLIQYYNGEERAKGNILERFSAQQFPDLHSELNLSSLELGDSALYFCASSGQDGLNTEAFFGQGTRLTVV.

V usage is TRBV29-1 and J usage is TRBJ2-5, with 7 bases fitting TRBD1. The length of the CDR3 is 12 residues. Germline V gives CDR1 SQVTM, CDR2 ANQGSEA. Trimming at V came to 7 bases and at J to 3 bases, leaving 5 bases not matched to a gene. The CDR3 coding sequence is TGCAGCGCGGGACAGTTAGAAGAGACCCAGTACTTC. It is translated as CSAGQLEETQYF.

J is TRBJ2-4 and V is TRBV14; D remains ambiguous. The CDR3 totals 12 residues. Trimming stripped 2 bases from V and 16 bases from J, with 15 bases between. CDR1 is SGHDN and CDR2 is FVKESK in the germline V gene. The CDR3 region has the DNA TGTGCCAGCAGCCAACGGACCCCCTTCTTATACTTC. Translated, it gives CASSQRTPFLYF.

J is TRBJ2-5 and V is TRBV10-3, with D tentatively TRBD1 (5 bases). The DNA end is a closer match to TRBJ2-1, so the J assignment may be wrong. Germline V gives CDR1 ENHRY, CDR2 SYGVKD. The CDR3 loop spans 15 amino acids. CDR3 DNA: TGTGCCACCCTGGACATCAAACCTTCCTACAATGAGCAGTTCTTC. It encodes CATLDIKPSYNEQFF.

V gene TRBV12-3 or TRBV12-4 combines with J gene TRBJ1-2; D may be TRBD1 (5 bases). V was shortened by 10 bases and J by 4 bases, with 16 bases between the two germline ends. The CDR3 covers 13 residues. As DNA, the CDR3 is TGTGCCACCGGGACCGCCCAATTCTATGGCTACACCTTC. Amino acid sequence: CATGTAQFYGYTF.

The CDR3 loop is CASSTSWLGIQGYYEQYF. DNA for the CDR3: TGTGCCAGCAGCACCTCTTGGCTGGGGATACAGGGGTACTACGAGCAGTACTTC. The chain joins TRBV7-9 to TRBJ2-5, with 7 bases aligning to TRBD1. The end of the DNA aligns better with TRBJ2-7, so the J call may be wrong. Germline loops: CDR1 SEHNR, CDR2 FQNEAQ (reference sequence). CDR3 size: 18 residues.

The chain recombines TRBV27 with TRBJ1-5, with TRBD1 as a possible D gene (6 bases). Trimming shortened V by 0 bases and J by 7 bases, and 13 bases separated the two germline ends. CDR1 MNHEY and CDR2 SMNVEV come from the germline V gene (reference sequence). CDR3 length: 15 residues. The CDR3 is CASSLSGGLGQPQHF. In nucleotides, the CDR3 is TGTGCCAGCAGTTTATCGGGGGGGCTCGGGCAGCCCCAGCATTTT.

This clonotype has only a few counts. The chain joins TRBV20-1 to TRBJ1-2; TRBD1 is a possible D gene (5 bases). This CDR3 is 13 amino acids long. Trimming removed 3 bases from V and 4 bases from J, with 12 bases in between. Looked up from germline, CDR1 is DFQATT and CDR2 is SNEGSKA (reference sequence). CDR3 amino acids: CSAREVGVYGYTF. The CDR3 coding sequence is TGCAGTGCTAGGGAAGTAGGGGTCTATGGCTACACCTTC.